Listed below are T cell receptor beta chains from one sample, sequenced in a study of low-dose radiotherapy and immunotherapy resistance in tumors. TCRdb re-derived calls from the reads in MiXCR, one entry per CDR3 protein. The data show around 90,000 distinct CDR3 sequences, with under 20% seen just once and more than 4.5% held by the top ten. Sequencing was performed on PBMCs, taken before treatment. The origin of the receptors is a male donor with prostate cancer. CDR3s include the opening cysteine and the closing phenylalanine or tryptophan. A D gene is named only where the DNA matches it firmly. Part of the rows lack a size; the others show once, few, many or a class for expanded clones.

cdr3_aa: CASRDMDRGINQPQHF
cdr3_nt: TGTGCCAGTAGGGACATGGACAGGGGGATCAATCAGCCCCAGCATTTT
v_call: TRBV19
cdr3_length: 16
j_call: TRBJ1-5
d_call: TRBD1
clone_size: many

cdr3_aa: CASSRALAGARELFF
cdr3_nt: TGCGCCAGCAGCCGAGCTTTGGCAGGGGCCCGGGAGCTGTTTTTT
v_call: TRBV4-3
cdr3_length: 15
j_call: TRBJ2-2
d_call: -
clone_size: many

cdr3_aa: CAISVIEKNTEAFF
cdr3_nt: TGTGCCATCAGTGTTATAGAGAAGAACACTGAAGCTTTCTTT
v_call: TRBV10-3
cdr3_length: 14
j_call: TRBJ1-1
d_call: -
clone_size: many

cdr3_aa: CASSKTSFYNEQFF
cdr3_nt: TGTGCCAGCAGTAAAACTAGCTTCTACAATGAGCAGTTCTTC
v_call: TRBV2
cdr3_length: 14
j_call: TRBJ2-1
d_call: -
clone_size: -

cdr3_aa: CAWRLAESSYNEQFF
cdr3_nt: TGTGCCTGGAGGTTAGCAGAGAGCTCCTACAATGAGCAGTTCTTC
v_call: TRBV30
cdr3_length: 15
j_call: TRBJ2-1
d_call: -
clone_size: many

cdr3_aa: CASRASQAGELFF
cdr3_nt: TGTGCCAGCAGGGCTAGCCAGGCCGGGGAGCTGTTTTTT
v_call: TRBV2
cdr3_length: 13
j_call: TRBJ2-2
d_call: -
clone_size: many

cdr3_aa: CASSPWTGGHEQYF
cdr3_nt: TGTGCCAGCAGCCCCTGGACAGGGGGCCACGAGCAGTACTTC
v_call: TRBV3-1
cdr3_length: 14
j_call: TRBJ2-7
d_call: TRBD1
clone_size: -

cdr3_aa: CATSRLGGNEQFF
cdr3_nt: TGTGCCACCAGCCGCCTAGGCGGCAATGAGCAGTTCTTC
v_call: TRBV24-1
cdr3_length: 13
j_call: TRBJ2-1
d_call: -
clone_size: -

cdr3_aa: CASSRTGERETQYF
cdr3_nt: TGTGCCAGCAGCCGGACAGGGGAGAGAGAGACCCAGTACTTC
v_call: TRBV5-4
cdr3_length: 14
j_call: TRBJ2-5
d_call: TRBD1
clone_size: many

cdr3_aa: CASSPDRGHGYTF
cdr3_nt: TGTGCCAGCAGCCCGGACAGGGGGCATGGCTACACCTTC
v_call: TRBV3-1
cdr3_length: 13
j_call: TRBJ1-2
d_call: TRBD1
clone_size: -

cdr3_aa: CASSLPNEKLFF
cdr3_nt: TGTGCCAGCAGTTTACCTAATGAAAAACTGTTTTTT
v_call: TRBV28
cdr3_length: 12
j_call: TRBJ1-4
d_call: -
clone_size: -

cdr3_aa: CASSARYEQFF
cdr3_nt: TGTGCCAGCAGTGCAAGATATGAGCAGTTCTTC
v_call: TRBV28
cdr3_length: 11
j_call: TRBJ2-1
d_call: -
clone_size: many

cdr3_aa: CASFQGPSGANVLTF
cdr3_nt: TGCGCCAGCTTCCAGGGTCCATCTGGGGCCAACGTCCTGACTTTC
v_call: TRBV5-1
cdr3_length: 15
j_call: TRBJ2-6
d_call: -
clone_size: many

cdr3_aa: CASSIGLGGYYGYTF
cdr3_nt: TGTGCCAGTAGTATAGGATTAGGGGGCTACTATGGCTACACCTTC
v_call: TRBV19
cdr3_length: 15
j_call: TRBJ1-2
d_call: TRBD1
clone_size: -

cdr3_aa: CSVVGPIGSYEQYF
cdr3_nt: TGCAGCGTTGTAGGTCCTATTGGCTCCTACGAGCAGTACTTC
v_call: TRBV29-1
cdr3_length: 14
j_call: TRBJ2-7
d_call: -
clone_size: many

cdr3_aa: CASRRDSGSYEQYF
cdr3_nt: TGTGCCAGCAGAAGGGACAGCGGTAGCTACGAGCAGTACTTC
v_call: TRBV6-5
cdr3_length: 14
j_call: TRBJ2-7
d_call: TRBD1
clone_size: many

cdr3_aa: CASREARGRETQYF
cdr3_nt: TGTGCCAGCAGGGAGGCCAGGGGAAGAGAGACCCAGTACTTC
v_call: TRBV2
cdr3_length: 14
j_call: TRBJ2-5
d_call: -
clone_size: -

cdr3_aa: CASSPQINEKLFFF
cdr3_nt: -
v_call: TRBV14
cdr3_length: 14
j_call: TRBJ1-4
d_call: -
clone_size: -

cdr3_aa: CASSSLTSGNPYEQYF
cdr3_nt: TGCGCCAGCAGCTCCCTTACTAGCGGGAACCCCTACGAGCAGTACTTC
v_call: TRBV5-1
cdr3_length: 16
j_call: TRBJ2-7
d_call: TRBD2
clone_size: many

cdr3_aa: CSVAGTGYEQYF
cdr3_nt: TGCAGCGTTGCCGGGACTGGCTACGAGCAGTACTTC
v_call: TRBV29-1
cdr3_length: 12
j_call: TRBJ2-7
d_call: -
clone_size: many

cdr3_aa: CSVMTGSGANVLTF
cdr3_nt: TGCAGCGTTATGACAGGGAGTGGGGCCAACGTCCTGACTTTC
v_call: TRBV29-1
cdr3_length: 14
j_call: TRBJ2-6
d_call: TRBD1
clone_size: many

cdr3_aa: CASSYLGDYEQYF
cdr3_nt: TGTGCCAGCAGCTACTTAGGGGATTACGAGCAGTACTTC
v_call: TRBV7-2
cdr3_length: 13
j_call: TRBJ2-7
d_call: -
clone_size: many

cdr3_aa: CASSATGTASYEQYF
cdr3_nt: TGCGCCAGCAGCGCCACCGGGACAGCCTCCTACGAGCAGTACTTC
v_call: TRBV5-1
cdr3_length: 15
j_call: TRBJ2-7
d_call: TRBD1
clone_size: many

cdr3_aa: CASSQAAQGNQPQHF
cdr3_nt: TGTGCCAGCAGCCAAGCGGCACAGGGGAATCAGCCCCAGCATTTT
v_call: TRBV4-2
cdr3_length: 15
j_call: TRBJ1-5
d_call: TRBD1
clone_size: many

cdr3_aa: CASSKRPQQETQYF
cdr3_nt: TGTGCCAGCAGCAAACGTCCACAGCAAGAGACCCAGTACTTC
v_call: TRBV14
cdr3_length: 14
j_call: TRBJ2-5
d_call: -
clone_size: many

cdr3_aa: CASSLQDFVNEQFF
cdr3_nt: TGTGCCAGCAGTTTACAGGACTTCGTCAATGAGCAGTTCTTC
v_call: TRBV28
cdr3_length: 14
j_call: TRBJ2-1
d_call: -
clone_size: many

cdr3_aa: CASSMQQGARYEQYF
cdr3_nt: TGTGCCAGTAGTATGCAGCAGGGCGCCCGCTACGAGCAGTACTTC
v_call: TRBV19
cdr3_length: 15
j_call: TRBJ2-7
d_call: -
clone_size: many

cdr3_aa: CSAELASGATGELFF
cdr3_nt: TGCAGCGCAGAACTAGCCTCTGGGGCCACCGGGGAGCTGTTTTTT
v_call: TRBV29-1
cdr3_length: 15
j_call: TRBJ2-2
d_call: -
clone_size: -

cdr3_aa: CASSPRRTAFLSYEQYF
cdr3_nt: TGTGCCAGTAGTCCCCGTCGGACAGCTTTTCTCTCCTACGAGCAGTACTTC
v_call: TRBV19
cdr3_length: 17
j_call: TRBJ2-7
d_call: -
clone_size: many

cdr3_aa: CSAPGLAGGNEQFF
cdr3_nt: TGCAGTGCGCCGGGACTAGCGGGAGGAAATGAGCAGTTCTTC
v_call: TRBV20-1
cdr3_length: 14
j_call: TRBJ2-1
d_call: TRBD2
clone_size: many

cdr3_aa: CASSTGLAGAQETQYF
cdr3_nt: TGTGCCAGCAGCACAGGACTAGCGGGCGCCCAAGAGACCCAGTACTTC
v_call: TRBV13
cdr3_length: 16
j_call: TRBJ2-5
d_call: TRBD2
clone_size: many

cdr3_aa: CSARGTGRDNEQFF
cdr3_nt: TGCAGTGCACGAGGGACAGGGAGGGACAATGAGCAGTTCTTC
v_call: TRBV20-1
cdr3_length: 14
j_call: TRBJ2-1
d_call: TRBD1
clone_size: many

cdr3_aa: CAWSVARASGYTF
cdr3_nt: TGTGCCTGGAGTGTAGCCAGGGCTAGCGGCTACACCTTC
v_call: TRBV30
cdr3_length: 13
j_call: TRBJ1-2
d_call: -
clone_size: -

cdr3_aa: CASSGGQGNYGYTF
cdr3_nt: TGCGCCAGCAGCGGGGGACAGGGGAACTATGGCTACACCTTC
v_call: TRBV5-1
cdr3_length: 14
j_call: TRBJ1-2
d_call: TRBD1
clone_size: many

cdr3_aa: CASSTRDRGLGSPLHF
cdr3_nt: TGTGCCAGCAGTACACGGGACAGGGGACTGGGCTCACCCCTCCACTTT
v_call: TRBV27
cdr3_length: 16
j_call: TRBJ1-6
d_call: TRBD1
clone_size: -

cdr3_aa: CASSSAIAGDWGEQYF
cdr3_nt: TGTGCCAGCAGCTCGGCCATAGCGGGAGATTGGGGCGAGCAGTACTTC
v_call: TRBV11-2
cdr3_length: 16
j_call: TRBJ2-7
d_call: TRBD2
clone_size: many

cdr3_aa: CASSPTRGGGGDQPQHF
cdr3_nt: TGTGCCAGCTCACCAACGAGGGGAGGAGGTGGTGATCAGCCCCAGCATTTT
v_call: TRBV18
cdr3_length: 17
j_call: TRBJ1-5
d_call: -
clone_size: many

cdr3_aa: CAWSGLAGGEQFF
cdr3_nt: TGTGCCTGGAGTGGTCTAGCGGGCGGTGAGCAGTTCTTC
v_call: TRBV30
cdr3_length: 13
j_call: TRBJ2-1
d_call: TRBD2
clone_size: many

cdr3_aa: CASSATNGARYNEQFF
cdr3_nt: TGTGCCAGCAGCGCCACGAATGGGGCCCGGTACAATGAGCAGTTCTTC
v_call: TRBV28
cdr3_length: 16
j_call: TRBJ2-1
d_call: -
clone_size: many

cdr3_aa: CASSSGTGVVQPQHF
cdr3_nt: TGTGCCAGCAGTTCCGGGACAGGGGTGGTTCAGCCCCAGCATTTT
v_call: TRBV27
cdr3_length: 15
j_call: TRBJ1-5
d_call: TRBD1
clone_size: many

cdr3_aa: CASSSTGAGNTEAFF
cdr3_nt: TGTGCCAGCAGCTCAACCGGTGCGGGGAACACTGAAGCTTTCTTT
v_call: TRBV7-3
cdr3_length: 15
j_call: TRBJ1-1
d_call: -
clone_size: many

cdr3_aa: CASSLAGGRYEQYF
cdr3_nt: TGTGCCAGCAGCTTGGCTGGGGGACGGTACGAGCAGTACTTC
v_call: TRBV5-4
cdr3_length: 14
j_call: TRBJ2-7
d_call: -
clone_size: many

cdr3_aa: CASSLSGARDTQYF
cdr3_nt: TGTGCCAGCAGCCTCTCGGGGGCCAGAGATACGCAGTATTTT
v_call: TRBV3-1
cdr3_length: 14
j_call: TRBJ2-3
d_call: -
clone_size: -